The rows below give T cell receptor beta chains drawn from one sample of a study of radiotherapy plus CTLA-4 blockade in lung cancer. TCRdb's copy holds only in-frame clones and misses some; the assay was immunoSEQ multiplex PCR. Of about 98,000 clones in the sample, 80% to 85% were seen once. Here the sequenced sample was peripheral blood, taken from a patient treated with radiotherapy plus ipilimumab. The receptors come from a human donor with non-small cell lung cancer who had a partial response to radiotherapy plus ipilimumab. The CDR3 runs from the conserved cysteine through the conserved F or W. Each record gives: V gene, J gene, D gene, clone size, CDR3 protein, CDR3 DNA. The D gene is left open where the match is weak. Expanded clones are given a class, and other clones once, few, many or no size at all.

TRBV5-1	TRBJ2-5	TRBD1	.	CASTQGLTGETQYF	TGCGCCAGCACCCAAGGATTGACAGGGGAGACCCAGTACTTC
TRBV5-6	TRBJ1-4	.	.	CASSLASNEKLFF	TGTGCCAGCAGCTTGGCCAGTAATGAAAAACTGTTTTTT
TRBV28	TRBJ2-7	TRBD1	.	CAAVGQVSYEQYF	TGTGCCGCAGTCGGACAGGTCTCCTACGAGCAGTACTTC
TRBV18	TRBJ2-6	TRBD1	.	CASSPTEGQGSSGANVLTF	TGTGCCAGCTCACCGACAGAGGGACAGGGGAGCTCTGGGGCCAACGTCCTGACTTTC
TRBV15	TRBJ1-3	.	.	CATSRERSSGNTIYF	TGTGCCACCAGCAGAGAAAGGAGCTCTGGAAACACCATATATTTT
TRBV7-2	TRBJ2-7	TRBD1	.	CASSLERTGYYEQYF	TGTGCCAGCAGCTTAGAGAGGACAGGGTACTACGAGCAGTACTTC
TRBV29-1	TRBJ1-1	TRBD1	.	CSVEGPAGGSEAFF	TGCAGCGTTGAAGGGCCCGCAGGGGGCTCTGAAGCTTTCTTT
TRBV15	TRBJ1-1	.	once	CATSRDPSGLILEAFF	TGTGCCACCAGCAGAGATCCTTCGGGACTGATCCTCGAAGCTTTCTTT
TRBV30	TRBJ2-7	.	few	CAWSVGLEGEQYF	TGTGCCTGGAGTGTAGGACTTGAAGGCGAGCAGTACTTC
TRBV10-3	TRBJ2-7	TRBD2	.	CAISEPGRSTYEQYF	TGTGCCATCAGCGAGCCCGGGAGGTCGACCTACGAGCAGTACTTC
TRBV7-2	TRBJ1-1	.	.	CASSLRPNPNTEAFF	TGTGCCAGCAGCTTGAGGCCGAATCCGAACACTGAAGCTTTCTTT
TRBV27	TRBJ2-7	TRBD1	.	CASSTTRTGGYEQYF	TGTGCCAGCAGCACGACTAGGACAGGGGGCTACGAGCAGTACTTC
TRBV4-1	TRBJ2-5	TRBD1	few	CASSQGLGQSQETQYF	TGCGCCAGCAGCCAAGGCCTGGGACAGTCCCAAGAGACCCAGTACTTC
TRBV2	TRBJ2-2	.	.	CASSAQGRGYTGELFF	TGTGCCAGCAGCGCCCAGGGTAGGGGGTACACCGGGGAGCTGTTTTTT
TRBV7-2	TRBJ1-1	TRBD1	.	CASSLLGTGGRTEAFF	TGTGCCAGCAGCTTACTAGGGACAGGGGGCAGGACTGAAGCTTTCTTT
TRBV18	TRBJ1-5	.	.	CASSPLAGPQHF	TGTGCCAGCTCACCCCTCGCGGGGCCCCAGCATTTT
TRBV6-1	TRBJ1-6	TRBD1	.	CASIFDRGDSPLHF	TGTGCCAGCATTTTCGACAGGGGGGATTCACCCCTCCACTTT
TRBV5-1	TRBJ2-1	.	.	CASSLQAGNNEQFF	TGCGCCAGCAGCTTACAAGCAGGGAACAATGAGCAGTTCTTC
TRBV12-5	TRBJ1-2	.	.	CASGLVSGTLSYGYTF	TGTGCTAGTGGTTTGGTTTCTGGGACTTTGAGCTATGGCTACACCTTC
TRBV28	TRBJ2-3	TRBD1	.	CASSSMTGSATDTQYF	TGTGCCAGCAGTTCTATGACAGGGAGCGCGACAGATACGCAGTATTTT
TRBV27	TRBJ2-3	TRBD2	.	CASSFPTSGRALGTDTQYF	TGTGCCAGCAGTTTTCCTACTAGCGGGAGGGCCCTCGGCACAGATACGCAGTATTTT
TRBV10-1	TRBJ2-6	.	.	CASSESRAGANVLTF	TGCGCCAGCAGTGAAAGCAGGGCTGGGGCCAACGTCCTGACTTTC
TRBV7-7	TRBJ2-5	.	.	CASSLKAEREETQYF	TGTGCCAGCAGCTTAAAGGCGGAGCGGGAAGAGACCCAGTACTTC
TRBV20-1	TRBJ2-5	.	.	CSAIRGETQYF	TGCAGTGCAATAAGGGGGGAGACCCAGTACTTC
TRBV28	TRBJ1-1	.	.	CASSPTGSRMNTEAFF	TGTGCCAGCAGTCCAACAGGGTCACGGATGAACACTGAAGCTTTCTTT
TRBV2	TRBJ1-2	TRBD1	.	CASSEGQGRGYTF	TGTGCCAGCAGTGAAGGACAGGGAAGGGGCTACACCTTC
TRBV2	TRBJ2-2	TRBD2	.	CASSGASGNTGELFF	TGTGCCAGCAGTGGTGCTAGCGGGAACACCGGGGAGCTGTTTTTT
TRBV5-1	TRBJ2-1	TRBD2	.	CASSLVPSGRAYNEQFF	TGCGCCAGCAGCTTGGTCCCTAGCGGGAGGGCCTACAATGAGCAGTTCTTC
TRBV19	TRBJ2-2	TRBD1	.	CASSTGTGGGELFF	TGTGCCAGTAGTACCGGGACAGGGGGCGGGGAGCTGTTTTTT
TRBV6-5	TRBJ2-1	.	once	CASSNTGLDLSEQFF	TGTGCCAGCAGCAACACAGGTTTGGATCTGAGTGAGCAGTTCTTC
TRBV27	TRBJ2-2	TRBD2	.	CASSLGSGRKPGELFF	TGTGCCAGCAGTTTAGGCAGCGGGAGGAAGCCCGGGGAGCTGTTTTTT
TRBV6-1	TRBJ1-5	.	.	CASREPSNQPQHF	TGTGCCAGCAGGGAACCAAGCAATCAGCCCCAGCATTTT
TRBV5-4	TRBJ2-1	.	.	CASSFYSAGNEQFF	TGTGCCAGCAGCTTTTACTCCGCGGGGAATGAGCAGTTCTTC
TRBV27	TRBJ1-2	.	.	CASSPRRGNYGYTF	TGTGCCAGCAGTCCCCGAAGAGGGAACTATGGCTACACCTTC
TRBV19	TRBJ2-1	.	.	CASRRRASGTSNEQFF	TGTGCCAGTAGACGCCGAGCGAGCGGGACATCCAATGAGCAGTTCTTC
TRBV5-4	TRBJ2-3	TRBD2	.	CASSLEVAGAPDTQYF	TGTGCCAGCAGCTTGGAGGTAGCGGGAGCCCCAGATACGCAGTATTTT
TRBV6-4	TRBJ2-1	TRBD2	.	CASSPGLASYNEQFF	TGTGCCAGCAGCCCGGGACTAGCGTCATACAATGAGCAGTTCTTC